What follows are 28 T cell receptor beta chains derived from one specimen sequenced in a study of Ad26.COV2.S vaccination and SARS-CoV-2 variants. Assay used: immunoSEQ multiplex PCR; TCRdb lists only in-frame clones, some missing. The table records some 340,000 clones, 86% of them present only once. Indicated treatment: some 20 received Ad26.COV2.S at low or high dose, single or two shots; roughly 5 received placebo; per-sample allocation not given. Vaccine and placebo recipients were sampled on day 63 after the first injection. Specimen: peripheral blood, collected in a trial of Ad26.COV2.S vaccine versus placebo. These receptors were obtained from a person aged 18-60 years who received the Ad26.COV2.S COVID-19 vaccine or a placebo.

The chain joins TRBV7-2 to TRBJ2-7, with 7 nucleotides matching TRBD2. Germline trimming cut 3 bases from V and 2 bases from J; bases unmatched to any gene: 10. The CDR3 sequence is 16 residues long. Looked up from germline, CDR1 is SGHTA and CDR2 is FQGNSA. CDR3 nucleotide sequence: TGTGCCAGCAGCTTTCCCCTGGGGGGGGACCCCTACGAGCAGTACTTC. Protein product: CASSFPLGGDPYEQYF.

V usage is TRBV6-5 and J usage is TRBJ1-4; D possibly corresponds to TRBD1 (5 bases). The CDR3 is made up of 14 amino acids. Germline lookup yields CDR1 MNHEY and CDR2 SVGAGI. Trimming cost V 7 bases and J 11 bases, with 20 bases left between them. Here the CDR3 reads CASTSRRQGEKLFF. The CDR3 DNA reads TGTGCCAGCACCTCCCGACGGCAGGGTGAGAAACTGTTTTTT.

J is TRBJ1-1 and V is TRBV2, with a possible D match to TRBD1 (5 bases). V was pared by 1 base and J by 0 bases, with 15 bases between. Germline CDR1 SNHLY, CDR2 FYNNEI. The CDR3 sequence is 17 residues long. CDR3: CASSEVQDNTLNTEAFF. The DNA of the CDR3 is TGTGCCAGCAGTGAAGTACAGGATAACACTTTGAACACTGAAGCTTTCTTT.

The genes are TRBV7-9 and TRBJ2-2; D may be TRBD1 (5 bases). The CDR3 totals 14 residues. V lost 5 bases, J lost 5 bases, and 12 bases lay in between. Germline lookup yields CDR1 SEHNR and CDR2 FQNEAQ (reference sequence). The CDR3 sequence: CASSHAAGTGELFF. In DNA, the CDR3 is TGTGCCAGCAGCCACGCCGCAGGGACCGGGGAGCTGTTTTTT.

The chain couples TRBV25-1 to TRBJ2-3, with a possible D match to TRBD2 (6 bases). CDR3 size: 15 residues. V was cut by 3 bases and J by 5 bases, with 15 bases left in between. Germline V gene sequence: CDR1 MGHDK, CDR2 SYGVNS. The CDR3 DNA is TGTGCCAGCAGTGAGGGGGGTGGGGGTCGAGATACGCAGTATTTT. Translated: CASSEGGGGRDTQYF. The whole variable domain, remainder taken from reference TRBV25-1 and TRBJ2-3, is EADIYQTPRYLVIGTGKKITLECSQTMGHDKMYWYQQDPGMELHLIHYSYGVNSTEKGDLSSESTVSRIRTEHFPLTLESARPSHTSQYLCASSEGGGGRDTQYFGPGTRLTVL.

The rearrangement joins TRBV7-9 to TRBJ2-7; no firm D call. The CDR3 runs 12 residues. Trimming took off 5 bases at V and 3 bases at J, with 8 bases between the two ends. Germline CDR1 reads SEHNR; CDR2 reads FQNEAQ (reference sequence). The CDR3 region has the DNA TGTGCCAGCAGCATAAGATTCTACGAGCAGTACTTC. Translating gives CASSIRFYEQYF.

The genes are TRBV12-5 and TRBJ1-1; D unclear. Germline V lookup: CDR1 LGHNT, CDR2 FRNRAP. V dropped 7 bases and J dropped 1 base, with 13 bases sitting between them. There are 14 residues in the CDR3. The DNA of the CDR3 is TGTGCTAGTGCCCCGAATTCTGAGAACACTGAAGCTTTCTTT. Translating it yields CASAPNSENTEAFF.

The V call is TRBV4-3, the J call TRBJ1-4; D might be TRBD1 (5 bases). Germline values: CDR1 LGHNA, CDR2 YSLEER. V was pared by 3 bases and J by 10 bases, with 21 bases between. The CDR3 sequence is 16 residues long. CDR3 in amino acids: CASSQAATMGEGKLFF. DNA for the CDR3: TGCGCCAGCAGCCAGGCGGCTACCATGGGGGAGGGAAAACTGTTTTTT.

CDR3: CASSATANYGYTF. The DNA of the CDR3 is TGTGCCAGCAGCGCGACAGCCAACTATGGCTACACCTTC. V gene TRBV12-3 or TRBV12-4 combines with J gene TRBJ1-2; D may be TRBD1 (5 bases). Trimming pared 6 bases from V and 2 bases from J, leaving 10 bases between. The CDR3 consists of 13 residues.

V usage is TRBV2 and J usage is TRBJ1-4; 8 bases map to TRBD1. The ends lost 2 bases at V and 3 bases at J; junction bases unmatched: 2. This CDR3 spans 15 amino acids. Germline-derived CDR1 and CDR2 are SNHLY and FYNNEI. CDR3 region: CASSETGQANEKLFF. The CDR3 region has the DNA TGTGCCAGCAGTGAAACGGGACAGGCTAATGAAAAACTGTTTTTT.

The CDR3 reads CASSQGVHYGYTF. The CDR3 DNA reads TGTGCCAGCAGCCAAGGGGTTCACTATGGCTACACCTTC. The rearrangement joins TRBV14 to TRBJ1-2; D is unclear. CDR3 length: 13 residues. The germline gives CDR1 SGHDN, CDR2 FVKESK. The V and J ends lost 1 base and 3 bases respectively, with 6 bases between them.

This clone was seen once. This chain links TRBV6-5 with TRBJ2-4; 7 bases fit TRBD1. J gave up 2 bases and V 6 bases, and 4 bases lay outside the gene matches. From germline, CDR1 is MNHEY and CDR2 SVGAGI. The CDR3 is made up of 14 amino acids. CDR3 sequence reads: CASSPGGTKNIQYF. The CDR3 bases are TGTGCCAGCAGCCCAGGGGGAACCAAAAACATTCAGTACTTC.

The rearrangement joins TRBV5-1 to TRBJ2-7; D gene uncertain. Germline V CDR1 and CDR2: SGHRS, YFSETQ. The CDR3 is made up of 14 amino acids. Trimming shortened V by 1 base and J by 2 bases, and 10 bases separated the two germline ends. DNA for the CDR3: TGCGCCAGCAGCTTGACCCCCCGGGCCTACGAGCAGTACTTC. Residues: CASSLTPRAYEQYF. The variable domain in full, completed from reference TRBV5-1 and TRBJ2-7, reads KAGVTQTPRYLIKTRGQQVTLSCSPISGHRSVSWYQQTPGQGLQFLFEYFSETQRNKGNFPGRFSGRQFSNSRSEMNVSTLELGDSALYLCASSLTPRAYEQYFGPGTRLTVT.

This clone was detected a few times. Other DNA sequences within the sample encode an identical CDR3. CDR3 nucleotides: TGCAGCGTTGTCCGGGATCGGAACACTGAAGCTTTCTTT. It specifies CSVVRDRNTEAFF. The V and J genes are TRBV29-1 and TRBJ1-1, with D hard to call. The CDR3 length is 13 residues. V lost 4 bases, J lost 1 base, and 10 bases lay in between. Germline CDR1 reads SQVTM; CDR2 reads ANQGSEA.

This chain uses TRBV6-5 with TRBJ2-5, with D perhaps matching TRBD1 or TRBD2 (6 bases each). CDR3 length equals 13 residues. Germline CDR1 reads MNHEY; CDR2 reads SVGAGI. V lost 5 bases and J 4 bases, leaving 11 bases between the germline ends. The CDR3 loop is CASSRGPRETQYF. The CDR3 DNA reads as TGTGCCAGCAGTCGGGGGCCTAGAGAGACCCAGTACTTC.

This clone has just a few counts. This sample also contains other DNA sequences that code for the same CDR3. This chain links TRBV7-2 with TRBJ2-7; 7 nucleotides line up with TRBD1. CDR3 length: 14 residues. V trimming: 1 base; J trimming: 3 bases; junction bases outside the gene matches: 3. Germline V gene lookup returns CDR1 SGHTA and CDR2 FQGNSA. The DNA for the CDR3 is TGTGCCAGCAGCTTAGGACAGGGACACTACGAGCAGTACTTC. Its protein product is CASSLGQGHYEQYF.

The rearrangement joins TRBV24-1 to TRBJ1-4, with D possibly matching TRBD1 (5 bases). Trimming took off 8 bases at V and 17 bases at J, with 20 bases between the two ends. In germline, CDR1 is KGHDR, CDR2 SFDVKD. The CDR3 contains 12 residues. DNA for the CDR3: TGTGCCACCACGAAGTCTGGGACGGAGGTTTTTTTT. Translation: CATTKSGTEVFF.

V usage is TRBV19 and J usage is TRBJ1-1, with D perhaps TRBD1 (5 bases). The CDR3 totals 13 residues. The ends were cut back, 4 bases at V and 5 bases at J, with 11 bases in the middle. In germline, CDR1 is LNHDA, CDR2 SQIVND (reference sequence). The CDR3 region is CASSKVQGTEAFF. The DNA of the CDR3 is TGTGCCAGTAGTAAGGTGCAGGGAACTGAAGCTTTCTTT.

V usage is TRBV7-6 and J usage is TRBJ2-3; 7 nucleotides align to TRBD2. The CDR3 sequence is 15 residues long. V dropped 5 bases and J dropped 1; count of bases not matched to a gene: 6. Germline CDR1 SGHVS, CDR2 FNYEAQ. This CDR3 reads CASSREVGRTDTQYF. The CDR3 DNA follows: TGTGCCAGCAGCCGGGAGGTTGGGCGCACAGATACGCAGTATTTT.

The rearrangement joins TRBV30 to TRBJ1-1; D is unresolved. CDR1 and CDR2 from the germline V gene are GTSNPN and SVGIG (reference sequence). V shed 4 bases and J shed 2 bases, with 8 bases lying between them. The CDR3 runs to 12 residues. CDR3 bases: TGTGCCTGGAAGCGGGTAAACACTGAAGCTTTCTTT. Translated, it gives CAWKRVNTEAFF.

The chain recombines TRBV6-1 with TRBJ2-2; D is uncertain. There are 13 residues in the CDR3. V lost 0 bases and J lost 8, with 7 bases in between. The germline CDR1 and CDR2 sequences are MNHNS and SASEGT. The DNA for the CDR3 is TGTGCCAGCAGTGAAGCGCGGTTGGGGGAGCTGTTTTTT. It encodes CASSEARLGELFF.

The CDR3 region is CASSQDPDTSYEQYF. The DNA of the CDR3 is TGTGCCAGCAGCCAAGATCCCGACACCTCCTACGAGCAGTACTTC. The V gene is TRBV3-1 (or the pseudogene TRBV3-2), the J gene TRBJ2-7; D remains ambiguous. V was trimmed by 0 bases and J by 0 bases, leaving 9 bases between them. Germline V gives CDR1 LGHDT, CDR2 YNNKEL (reference sequence). The CDR3 is 15 residues long.

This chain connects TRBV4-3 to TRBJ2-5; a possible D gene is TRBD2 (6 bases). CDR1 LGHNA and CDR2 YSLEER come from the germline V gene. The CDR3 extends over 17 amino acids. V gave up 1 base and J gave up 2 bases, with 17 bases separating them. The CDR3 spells CASSQGGVGSKQETQYF. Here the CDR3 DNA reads TGCGCCAGCAGCCAAGGGGGGGTAGGAAGCAAACAAGAGACCCAGTACTTC.

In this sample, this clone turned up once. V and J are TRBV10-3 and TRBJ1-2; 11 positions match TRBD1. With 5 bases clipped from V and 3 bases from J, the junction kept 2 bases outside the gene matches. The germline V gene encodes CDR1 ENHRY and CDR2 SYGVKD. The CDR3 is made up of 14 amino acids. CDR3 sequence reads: CAISRTGGDYGYTF. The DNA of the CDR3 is TGTGCCATCAGTAGGACAGGGGGCGACTATGGCTACACCTTC.

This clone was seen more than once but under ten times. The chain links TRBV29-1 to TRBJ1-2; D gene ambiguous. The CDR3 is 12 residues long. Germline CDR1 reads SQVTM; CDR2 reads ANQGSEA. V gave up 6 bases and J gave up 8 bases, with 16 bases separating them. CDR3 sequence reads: CSVPQLNWGYTF. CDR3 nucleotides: TGCAGCGTCCCCCAGTTGAATTGGGGCTACACCTTC. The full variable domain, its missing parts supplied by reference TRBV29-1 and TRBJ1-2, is SAVISQKPSRDICQRGTSLTIQCQVDSQVTMMFWYRQQPGQSLTLIATANQGSEATYESGFVIDKFPISRPNLTFSTLTVSNMSPEDSSIYLCSVPQLNWGYTFGSGTRLTVV.

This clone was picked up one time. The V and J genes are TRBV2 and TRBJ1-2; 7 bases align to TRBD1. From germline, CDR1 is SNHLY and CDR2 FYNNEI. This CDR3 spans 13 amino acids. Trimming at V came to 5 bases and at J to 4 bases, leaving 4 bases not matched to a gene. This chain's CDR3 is CASSLDRVYGYTF. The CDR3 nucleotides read TGTGCCAGCAGTCTCGACAGGGTCTATGGCTACACCTTC.

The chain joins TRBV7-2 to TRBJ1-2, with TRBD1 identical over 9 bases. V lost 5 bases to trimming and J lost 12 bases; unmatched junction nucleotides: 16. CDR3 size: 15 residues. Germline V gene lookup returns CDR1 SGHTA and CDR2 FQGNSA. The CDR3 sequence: CASSASTGTGLLDTF. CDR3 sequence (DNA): TGTGCCAGCAGCGCCAGCACCGGGACAGGGCTTTTAGACACCTTC.

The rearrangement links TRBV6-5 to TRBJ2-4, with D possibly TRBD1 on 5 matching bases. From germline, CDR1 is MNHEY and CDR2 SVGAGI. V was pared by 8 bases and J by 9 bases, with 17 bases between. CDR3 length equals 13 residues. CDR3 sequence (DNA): TGTGCCAGCCGACGAACAGGTCCCTCCATTCAGTACTTC. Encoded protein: CASRRTGPSIQYF.